This section outlines one T cell receptor (beta chain) sequence together with its context. Germline CDR1 is SGHDT and CDR2 is YYEEEE. The V and J ends lost 0 bases and 2 bases, in that order; junction bases with no gene match: 5. The CDR3 length is 16 residues. The data originate from a study of blood T cell repertoires in COVID-19. Study background: Acute and convalescent COVID-19 samples came from the United States, Italy and Spain. From T cells, B-cell-depleted T cells, or PBMCs came the material, which was cDNA or gDNA.

Methods used by the authors: Amplification of reference gene primers was used by the study to estimate nucleated cell counts. Profiled with immunoSEQ multiplex PCR; TCRdb holds only in-frame clones, not every one. The DNA was the basis for D and trimming; V, J and clone size are from that table. Among roughly 380,000 clones, about 80% were seen once, and the ten largest hold under 1.2%. V gene TRBV5-6 combines with J gene TRBJ2-3; 8 bases match TRBD2. Sequenced sample: peripheral blood. The clonotype comes from a human donor with acute or convalescent COVID-19. The donor label of this sample is uncertain. The CDR3 nucleotides read TGTGCCAGCAGCTTGGCAGCGGGGGCCCCCACAGATACGCAGTATTTT. Translation gives CASSLAAGAPTDTQYF.